A selection of T cell receptor beta chains follows, all from one sample in a study of shared clonotypes between healthy human individuals. Sequencing used immunoSEQ multiplex PCR; TCRdb keeps in-frame clones, though not all of them. The table includes 550,000 to 700,000 clones, around 73% detected once. The sample comprised memory CD4+ T cells sorted from blood. The receptors here all came from a woman in her 30s in good health. Each CDR3 is given with its conserved first and last residue. Clone size appears in some rows only: once, few, many, or a class for an expanded clone.

clone size	V gene	J gene	CDR3 protein
NA	TRBV25-1	TRBJ2-6	CASSVSAGANVLTF
once	TRBV5-1	TRBJ2-3	CASSLGFSGGTDTQYF
once	TRBV6-4	TRBJ2-3	CASSVSGSGTDTQYF
NA	TRBV2	TRBJ2-7	CASSAQGGEQYF
NA	TRBV30	TRBJ2-3	CAWSQRYPSGSTDTQYF
NA	TRBV9	TRBJ2-1	CASSVGDRVGNEQFF
NA	TRBV14	TRBJ2-1	CASSPWTSYNEQFF
NA	TRBV4-1	TRBJ2-1	CASSQDRTSGRRSSYNEQFF
NA	TRBV6-1	TRBJ2-7	CASARGNEQYF
NA	TRBV5-1	TRBJ1-2	CASSLGGSYGYTF
once	TRBV28	TRBJ1-2	CASSLSANYGYTF
few	TRBV18	TRBJ1-1	CASSPQWNTEAFF
NA	TRBV2	TRBJ1-5	CASSDTGGNQPQHF
few	TRBV28	TRBJ2-7	CASSFPRGLADEQYF
NA	TRBV11-1	TRBJ2-7	CASSSTREEQYF
NA	TRBV4-2	TRBJ2-1	CASSQDPAGGTLFF
NA	TRBV28	TRBJ2-7	CASSFVWTSGRAPTYEQYF
NA	TRBV6-6	TRBJ2-3	CASSYGDDSTDTQYF
NA	TRBV11-2	TRBJ1-1	CASSSAGTEAFF
once	TRBV5-4	TRBJ2-5	CASSLELGQGRETQYF
few	TRBV28	TRBJ1-4	CASSLRSEEKLFF
NA	TRBV29-1	TRBJ1-4	CSVAGPGKLFF
NA	TRBV28	TRBJ1-4	CASSAEGQGARKLFF
NA	TRBV10-1	TRBJ2-3	CASSESKGADTQYF
NA	TRBV6-1	TRBJ2-7	CASSTQGAGYEQYF
NA	TRBV4-1	TRBJ2-7	CASSQDTHRADEQYF
NA	TRBV2	TRBJ1-1	CASRREGGLLMNTEAFF
NA	TRBV30	TRBJ1-2	CAFAGQPSGGYTF
few	TRBV28	TRBJ1-4	CASSGQNEKLFF
NA	TRBV6-6	TRBJ1-2	CASSYEGTYGYTF
NA	TRBV7-9	TRBJ2-1	CASGFSTASMYNEQFF
NA	TRBV6-6	TRBJ2-6	CASSYSNGANVLTF
NA	TRBV9	TRBJ2-7	CASSVGAGPYEQYF
NA	TRBV28	TRBJ1-2	CASSLNYGYTF
NA	TRBV5-1	TRBJ2-7	CASSLADGAGTYEQYF
NA	TRBV18	TRBJ1-5	CASSPKSGPSNQPQHF
NA	TRBV30	TRBJ1-5	CAWSVNGNQPQHF
NA	TRBV10-1	TRBJ2-3	CASSEYLTDTQYF
NA	TRBV19	TRBJ1-5	CASSTQQGRGPQHF
NA	TRBV2	TRBJ2-4	CASSESWLAKNIQYF
few	TRBV7-2	TRBJ2-1	CASSLGTGSVWHEQFF